A selection of T cell receptor beta chains follows, all from one sample in a study of low-dose radiotherapy and immunotherapy resistance in tumors. TCRdb re-called the reads with MiXCR, one entry per CDR3 protein. This sample yields 100,000 or so distinct CDR3 sequences, of which about a fifth are seen a single time; over 4% belongs to the top ten. The source material was PBMCs, sampled after low-dose radiotherapy plus immunotherapy. Receptors were obtained from a male donor with prostate cancer. Both conserved end residues are part of each CDR3. A D gene is named only where the DNA matches it firmly. For some rows the clone size is stated as once, few or many, or as a class when expanded; others skip it.

cdr3_aa: CASSEFRRGTGGGNQPQHF
cdr3_nt: TGTGCCAGCAGTGAATTTCGGAGGGGGACAGGGGGCGGCAATCAGCCCCAGCATTTT
j_call: TRBJ1-5
d_call: TRBD1
cdr3_length: 19
clone_size: few
v_call: TRBV2

cdr3_aa: CAWSVGGYEQYF
cdr3_nt: TGTGCCTGGAGTGTGGGAGGCTACGAGCAGTACTTC
j_call: TRBJ2-7
d_call: NA
cdr3_length: 12
clone_size: many
v_call: TRBV30

cdr3_aa: CASSPRTSGGTYEQYF
cdr3_nt: TGTGCCAGCAGTCCAAGGACTAGCGGGGGGACCTACGAGCAGTACTTC
j_call: TRBJ2-7
d_call: TRBD2
cdr3_length: 16
clone_size: NA
v_call: TRBV4-2

cdr3_aa: CASSKRGPGANVLTF
cdr3_nt: TGTGCCAGCAGCAAGAGGGGGCCTGGGGCCAACGTCCTGACTTTC
j_call: TRBJ2-6
d_call: NA
cdr3_length: 15
clone_size: many
v_call: TRBV21-1

cdr3_aa: CASSSDRPYEQYF
cdr3_nt: TGTGCCAGCAGTTCAGACAGGCCCTACGAGCAGTACTTC
j_call: TRBJ2-7
d_call: NA
cdr3_length: 13
clone_size: NA
v_call: TRBV28

cdr3_aa: CASSEIAGVNEQFF
cdr3_nt: TGTGCCAGCAGCGAAATAGCAGGGGTTAATGAGCAGTTCTTC
j_call: TRBJ2-1
d_call: NA
cdr3_length: 14
clone_size: many
v_call: TRBV7-3

cdr3_aa: CASSVEEDQPQHF
cdr3_nt: TGTGCCAGCAGCGTAGAGGAAGACCAGCCCCAGCATTTT
j_call: TRBJ1-5
d_call: NA
cdr3_length: 13
clone_size: many
v_call: TRBV9

cdr3_aa: CASSFGGGGPETQYF
cdr3_nt: TGTGCCAGCAGCTTCGGTGGAGGGGGCCCAGAGACCCAGTACTTC
j_call: TRBJ2-5
d_call: NA
cdr3_length: 15
clone_size: many
v_call: TRBV7-7

cdr3_aa: CASGLGLTGELFF
cdr3_nt: TGTGCATCCGGACTAGGACTCACCGGGGAGCTGTTTTTT
j_call: TRBJ2-2
d_call: TRBD2
cdr3_length: 13
clone_size: many
v_call: TRBV2

cdr3_aa: CASSLGVGAGANVLTF
cdr3_nt: TGTGCCAGCAGCCTCGGGGTGGGGGCTGGGGCCAACGTCCTGACTTTC
j_call: TRBJ2-6
d_call: NA
cdr3_length: 16
clone_size: few
v_call: TRBV28

cdr3_aa: CASSEDRVGSNQPQHF
cdr3_nt: TGTGCCAGCAGTGAGGACAGGGTCGGGAGCAATCAGCCCCAGCATTTT
j_call: TRBJ1-5
d_call: TRBD1
cdr3_length: 16
clone_size: many
v_call: TRBV12-3/TRBV12-4

cdr3_aa: CASRMDRASGKNIQYF
cdr3_nt: TGTGCCAGCAGAATGGACAGGGCCAGCGGCAAAAACATTCAGTACTTC
j_call: TRBJ2-4
d_call: TRBD1
cdr3_length: 16
clone_size: many
v_call: TRBV2

cdr3_aa: CSIVSGGGTDTQYF
cdr3_nt: TGCAGCATTGTCAGCGGGGGAGGGACAGATACGCAGTATTTT
j_call: TRBJ2-3
d_call: TRBD2
cdr3_length: 14
clone_size: few
v_call: TRBV29-1

cdr3_aa: CASSQVSGEGGEQFF
cdr3_nt: TGTGCCAGCAGCCAAGTGAGCGGGGAGGGTGGGGAGCAGTTCTTC
j_call: TRBJ2-1
d_call: TRBD2
cdr3_length: 15
clone_size: many
v_call: TRBV3-1

cdr3_aa: CASSERTLTSGGYEQYF
cdr3_nt: TGTGCCAGCAGTGAAAGGACCCTGACTAGCGGGGGGTACGAGCAGTACTTC
j_call: TRBJ2-7
d_call: TRBD2
cdr3_length: 17
clone_size: many
v_call: TRBV2

cdr3_aa: CASSLTHGDIQYF
cdr3_nt: TGTGCCAGCAGCTTGACTCATGGGGACATTCAGTACTTC
j_call: TRBJ2-4
d_call: NA
cdr3_length: 13
clone_size: few
v_call: TRBV5-4

cdr3_aa: CASRSRDRADTEAFF
cdr3_nt: TGTGCCAGCAGGTCCAGGGACAGGGCGGACACTGAAGCTTTCTTT
j_call: TRBJ1-1
d_call: TRBD1
cdr3_length: 15
clone_size: many
v_call: TRBV7-2

cdr3_aa: CASSQDERGANEQFF
cdr3_nt: TGTGCCAGCAGCCAAGATGAGCGGGGGGCCAATGAGCAGTTCTTC
j_call: TRBJ2-1
d_call: TRBD2
cdr3_length: 15
clone_size: many
v_call: TRBV4-2

cdr3_aa: CASSEGTGEDSYGYTF
cdr3_nt: TGTGCCAGCAGCGAGGGGACAGGGGAGGATTCTTATGGCTACACCTTC
j_call: TRBJ1-2
d_call: TRBD1
cdr3_length: 16
clone_size: NA
v_call: TRBV9

cdr3_aa: CASSLGRGAGTEAFF
cdr3_nt: TGTGCCAGCAGCTTGGGCAGGGGTGCGGGCACTGAAGCTTTCTTT
j_call: TRBJ1-1
d_call: NA
cdr3_length: 15
clone_size: many
v_call: TRBV5-4

cdr3_aa: CASSLNWSYEQYF
cdr3_nt: TGTGCCAGCAGCTTAAACTGGTCCTACGAGCAGTACTTC
j_call: TRBJ2-7
d_call: NA
cdr3_length: 13
clone_size: many
v_call: TRBV7-2

cdr3_aa: CASSGTGTAGWDIQYF
cdr3_nt: TGTGCCAGCAGTGGGACGGGGACAGCCGGTTGGGACATTCAGTACTTC
j_call: TRBJ2-4
d_call: TRBD1
cdr3_length: 16
clone_size: NA
v_call: TRBV6-2/TRBV6-3

cdr3_aa: CATLEGSSYEQYF
cdr3_nt: TGTGCCACCCTAGAGGGCAGCTCCTACGAGCAGTACTTC
j_call: TRBJ2-7
d_call: NA
cdr3_length: 13
clone_size: many
v_call: TRBV6-6

cdr3_aa: CASSLGQSRAQHF
cdr3_nt: TGTGCCAGTAGTTTAGGACAGTCCCGGGCCCAGCATTTT
j_call: TRBJ1-5
d_call: NA
cdr3_length: 13
clone_size: NA
v_call: TRBV19

cdr3_aa: CASSLGVGVNTEAFF
cdr3_nt: TGCGCCAGCAGCTTGGGGGTGGGTGTCAACACTGAAGCTTTCTTT
j_call: TRBJ1-1
d_call: NA
cdr3_length: 15
clone_size: many
v_call: TRBV5-1

cdr3_aa: CASSERRGNTDTQYF
cdr3_nt: TGTGCCAGCAGTGAGCGGCGGGGTAACACAGATACGCAGTATTTT
j_call: TRBJ2-3
d_call: NA
cdr3_length: 15
clone_size: many
v_call: TRBV2

cdr3_aa: CASSQDSQYEQYF
cdr3_nt: TGTGCCAGCAGTCAGGACAGTCAATACGAGCAGTACTTC
j_call: TRBJ2-7
d_call: NA
cdr3_length: 13
clone_size: many
v_call: TRBV6-1

cdr3_aa: CASSDEGDQPQHF
cdr3_nt: TGTGCCAGTAGCGACGAGGGGGACCAGCCCCAGCATTTT
j_call: TRBJ1-5
d_call: NA
cdr3_length: 13
clone_size: NA
v_call: TRBV19

cdr3_aa: CASSKGSGGKEDTQYF
cdr3_nt: TGTGCCAGCAGCAAAGGGAGCGGGGGTAAGGAAGATACGCAGTATTTT
j_call: TRBJ2-3
d_call: TRBD2
cdr3_length: 16
clone_size: many
v_call: TRBV11-3

cdr3_aa: CASSLSEGPSEQYF
cdr3_nt: TGCGCCAGCAGCTTGTCGGAGGGTCCGAGCGAGCAGTACTTC
j_call: TRBJ2-7
d_call: NA
cdr3_length: 14
clone_size: many
v_call: TRBV5-1

cdr3_aa: CAISESKGLTYEQYF
cdr3_nt: TGTGCCATCAGTGAGTCGAAGGGTCTAACATACGAGCAGTACTTC
j_call: TRBJ2-7
d_call: NA
cdr3_length: 15
clone_size: many
v_call: TRBV10-3

cdr3_aa: CASGPHPAEETQYF
cdr3_nt: TGTGCTAGTGGCCCCCACCCAGCCGAAGAGACCCAGTACTTC
j_call: TRBJ2-5
d_call: NA
cdr3_length: 14
clone_size: many
v_call: TRBV12-5

cdr3_aa: CATRRGLSQETQYF
cdr3_nt: TGTGCCACCAGGAGGGGACTTAGCCAAGAGACCCAGTACTTC
j_call: TRBJ2-5
d_call: NA
cdr3_length: 14
clone_size: many
v_call: TRBV15

cdr3_aa: CASTSDSYNEQFF
cdr3_nt: TGTGCCAGTACCTCGGACTCTTACAATGAGCAGTTCTTC
j_call: TRBJ2-1
d_call: NA
cdr3_length: 13
clone_size: many
v_call: TRBV19

cdr3_aa: CASTDRGANSPLHF
cdr3_nt: TGTGCCAGCACCGACAGGGGCGCAAATTCACCCCTCCACTTT
j_call: TRBJ1-6
d_call: TRBD1
cdr3_length: 14
clone_size: many
v_call: TRBV27